This TCR beta chain was recovered during a study of cytomegalovirus exposure and HLA in healthy donors. Notes on this clone: Its antigen is not identified.

Study results and caveats: In vitro, a few CMV-associated chains proved specific for CMV antigens.

The PCR had 60 Vbeta and 13 Jbeta primers. Here immunoSEQ multiplex PCR was the method, and the copy in TCRdb shows in-frame clones only, minus some. The sample has approximately 200,000 clones; just over 75% are singletons. Sequencing was carried out using PBMCs. The sequence was collected from a man under 40 in good health and CMV-seronegative.

CDR3 coding DNA: TGTGCCAGCAGTTACAGGGACAGTAACTATGGCTACACCTTC. Translated: CASSYRDSNYGYTF. J is TRBJ1-2 and V is TRBV6-5, with 7 bases matching TRBD1. Germline V lookup: CDR1 MNHEY, CDR2 SVGAGI. The CDR3 has 14 amino acids. V lost 2 bases, J lost 1 base, and 1 base stayed unmatched.